The clone carrying this TCR beta chain was counted many times. The target antigen is unknown. To make TCR beta libraries, researchers used iRepertoire HTBI primers and Arm-PCR of CDR3 regions. TCRdb reprocessed the multiplex PCR reads with MiXCR, giving one entry per CDR3 protein. This sample carries under 450,000 distinct CDR3 sequences, about an eighth of them seen once, and the ten largest clones take approximately 17%. Regarding time point: newly diagnosed GD, antithyroid drugs for less than 3 months. After RNA was extracted from PBMCs, the TCR library was made from it. This record belongs to a study of regulatory T cells in long-lasting Graves disease. In germline, CDR1 is MNHNS, CDR2 SASEGT. The CDR3 covers 16 residues. Trimming took 7 bases from V and 1 from J, leaving 19 bases between them. Study-wide findings and caveats: Gene preferences differed: TRBV28, TRBJ1-2, TRBJ2-5 in persistent cases.

These data were likewise used in another study, on T cells in Graves' hyperthyroidism and ophthalmopathy. From that report: Most thyroid clonotypes expanded above 0.001 were also detected in blood.

The sample consisted of peripheral blood mononuclear cells (PBMCs), taken at new diagnosis, from a patient treated with antithyroid drugs. The sequence came from a woman aged 18-29 years with Graves disease. The chain recombines TRBV6-1 with TRBJ2-5; D may be TRBD2 (6 bases). The CDR3 protein is CASTAPYGRAQETQYF. CDR3 nucleotide sequence: TGTGCCAGCACAGCCCCCTACGGGAGAGCCCAAGAGACCCAGTACTTC.